This T cell receptor delta chain derives from a study of γδ T cells in repeated Plasmodium falciparum infection (dated by TCRdb to 2020 to 2022). Regarding the study in general: The natural-infection arm enrolled Malian children exposed to intense seasonal malaria transmission, compared against age and gender matched Australian children. Samples were collected from controlled-infection subjects at baseline, immediately before selected infections, and 21 days after each infection. In the study, the shaping of the human gammadelta T cell repertoire by repeated Plasmodium falciparum infection was examined using natural infection in Mali and controlled human malaria infection. Malian gammadelta TCR repertoires were analysed cross-sectionally during no-transmission periods and were analysed longitudinally across acute febrile malaria episodes. Four controlled human malaria infections were administered to about 5 malaria-naive U.S. adults over roughly 590 days by bites from P. falciparum NF54-infected Anopheles stephensi mosquitoes. What the authors observed across the whole study: In Vdelta2-negative, largely Vdelta1+, gammadelta TCR repertoires, repeated controlled infections appeared to drive waves of new clonotype selection. Vdelta2-negative gammadelta TCR repertoires from Malian children appeared more clonally expanded, less diverse and less shared than those of Australian children. Generalizability was limited because the Malian cohort came from a small rural village made up predominantly of one ethnic group. Because the controlled-infection cohort was small, analysis of inter-individual variability in gammadelta T cell responses was limited. A highly stable polyclonal repertoire over time and infection, with many inter-individual overlapping TCRgamma sequences, was shown by Vgamma9/Vdelta2+ TCR repertoires.

Receptor amplification or capture employed multiplex PCR. The instrument was an Illumina MiSeq. Each sorted gammadelta T cell sample was sequenced for both the TCR gamma (TRG) and TCR delta (TRD) chains. In the paper's pipeline: The repertoire analyses drew on clonotype tree plots, the accumulated frequency of the top 20 clonotypes, and diversity index (DI) and D75 metrics. TCRdb called clones anew from the public reads via CATT; matching DNA rows were later pooled. TCRdb, not the original authors, processed these V and J calls. This sample gives some 100,000 delta-chain clones in total; more than 1.4% of them show up just once. Together, the top ten hold more than 7% of the sample. Spanning cysteine to phenylalanine, the CDR3 consists of 23 amino acids. Kept here is only the CDR3 DNA, which spans 69 bases and is read in frame from base 1. The germline V gene specifies TSWWSYY as CDR1 and QGS as CDR2.

This clone has a handful of counts. Its specific antigen is unknown. A read error is likely here: a far larger clone is one base away. At the DNA level, this CDR3 is encoded by other sequences in the same sample as well. For bulk TCR repertoire analysis, Vgamma9/Vdelta2+ and Vdelta2-negative gammadelta T cell populations were flow-sorted out of peripheral blood mononuclear cells. The sample taken for sequencing was gamma-delta T cells from blood. The sequence is built from TRDV1 and TRDJ1; the D call could be TRDD2 or TRDD3, with each sharing 5 bases. The receptor was derived from a pool of human donors (malaria-infected and uninfected, not separated). The nucleotide sequence is given as TGTGCCCTTGGACTACCTATTGCCGTGTGGGGACCCGGTTCCCCTACCCTCACCGATAAACTCATCTTT. It specifies CALGLPIAVWGPGSPTLTDKLIF.